The 28 T cell receptor beta chains below come from one sample, sequenced in a study of identical twins (dated by TCRdb to about 2016). The library was made by 5' RACE. The reads were generated on an Illumina HiSeq 2000. TCRdb reprocessed the public reads (quality trimming at Q25 with fastp, clone calling with MiXCR) and kept in-frame beta chains. One record per CDR3 amino acid sequence lists the most common genes and DNA. This sample has some 790,000 distinct CDR3 sequences in its table, and 15% to 20% of those were observed once. About 12% of the sample rests with the top ten. These data were also reused for a study on T cells expressing NK-cell markers.

The sample was PBMCs. The source is a woman aged 18-29 years in good health.

This clonotype has a handful of counts. This sequence joins TRBV5-1 and TRBJ2-3; D is undetermined. The CDR3 runs 14 residues. Germline V gene data show CDR1 as SGHRS and CDR2 as YFSETQ. V lost 3 bases and J 3 bases, leaving 11 bases between the germline ends. The CDR3 region is CASSSDPYTDTQYF. As DNA, the CDR3 is TGCGCCAGCAGCTCTGATCCATATACAGATACGCAGTATTTT.

V usage is TRBV10-1 and J usage is TRBJ2-1, with 8 nucleotides matching TRBD2. CDR1 is WNHNN and CDR2 is SYGVQD in the germline V gene (reference sequence). The J segment lost 3 bases and the V segment lost 0 bases, leaving 7 bases of the junction unmatched. CDR3 length equals 17 residues. CDR3 nucleotides: TGCGCCAGCAGTGAGTCTGGCGGGAGGTCGAGCTACAATGAGCAGTTCTTC. This translates into CASSESGGRSSYNEQFF.

V and J are TRBV24-1 and TRBJ2-1, with 8 bases fitting TRBD1. CDR1 KGHDR and CDR2 SFDVKD come from the germline V gene. The CDR3 is 13 amino acids. V gave up 9 bases and J gave up 7 bases; unmatched junction bases: 7. The CDR3 region is CATQQGVVNEQFF. The CDR3 DNA reads as TGTGCCACCCAACAGGGGGTAGTAAATGAGCAGTTCTTC.

This chain connects TRBV20-1 to TRBJ2-5; D is unresolved. Germline-derived CDR1 and CDR2 are DFQATT and SNEGSKA (reference sequence). The CDR3 sequence is 14 residues long. Trimming pared 3 bases from V and 4 bases from J, leaving 15 bases between. CDR3 nucleotide sequence: TGCAGTGCTAGGCGGTCTACGGCGCTAGAGACCCAGTACTTC. Translation: CSARRSTALETQYF.

This clonotype was detected many times. The V gene is TRBV12-3 or TRBV12-4, the J gene TRBJ1-1, with D unresolved. The germline V and J ends were trimmed by 6 bases and 2 bases, with 13 bases remaining between them. The CDR3 runs 14 residues. In nucleotides, the CDR3 is TGTGCCAGCAGCCGAGGACGAACCAACACTGAAGCTTTCTTT. This sequence encodes CASSRGRTNTEAFF.

The rearrangement uses TRBV5-1 and TRBJ2-3; the match to TRBD2 covers 11 bases. CDR1 and CDR2 (germline): SGHRS, YFSETQ. CDR3 length: 15 residues. V gave up 7 bases and J gave up 4 bases; unmatched junction bases: 8. The CDR3 DNA is TGCGCCAGCGTCCATGGGACTAGCGGAGCAGATACGCAGTATTTT. Encoded protein: CASVHGTSGADTQYF.

The chain recombines TRBV7-3 with TRBJ2-1; possible D gene TRBD1, 6 bases. The germline gives CDR1 SGHTA, CDR2 FQGTGA. There are 14 residues in the CDR3. V lost 6 bases, J lost 2 bases, and 11 bases lay in between. CDR3 sequence (DNA): TGTGCCAGCAGACCGACAGGCGCCTACAATGAGCAGTTCTTC. It translates to CASRPTGAYNEQFF. Supplemented by reference TRBV7-3 and TRBJ2-1, the full variable domain reads GAGVSQTPSNKVTEKGKYVELRCDPISGHTALYWYRQSLGQGPEFLIYFQGTGAADDSGLPNDRFFAVRPEGSVSTLKIQRTERGDSAVYLCASRPTGAYNEQFFGPGTRLTVL.

V is TRBV7-9 and J is TRBJ1-2; no firm D call. This CDR3 spans 14 amino acids. The germline CDR1 and CDR2 sequences are SEHNR and FQNEAQ (reference sequence). V dropped 0 bases and J dropped 5 bases, with 10 bases sitting between them. In DNA, the CDR3 is TGTGCCAGCAGCTTAGCGCCCAGAGAGTATGGCTACACCTTC. It specifies CASSLAPREYGYTF.

The chain uses TRBV6-1 and TRBJ2-3; TRBD1 matches 8 bases. The germline gives CDR1 MNHNS, CDR2 SASEGT. Unmatched junction bases numbered 6, after V lost 11 bases and J lost 5 bases. The CDR3 covers 12 residues. CDR3 region: CAVRGPGDTQYF. CDR3 DNA: TGTGCCGTCAGGGGGCCGGGAGATACGCAGTATTTT.

This clonotype appeared a few times. The J gene is TRBJ2-1, the V gene TRBV6-1, with 13 bases identical to TRBD2. Germline CDR1 reads MNHNS; CDR2 reads SASEGT. J gave up 7 bases and V 3 bases, and 6 bases lay outside the gene matches. The CDR3 runs 16 residues. CDR3 amino acids: CASSDPLAGGPNEQFF. The DNA for the CDR3 is TGTGCCAGCAGTGATCCACTAGCGGGAGGGCCTAATGAGCAGTTCTTC.

V is TRBV5-1 and J is TRBJ1-2, with 7 bases matching TRBD1. The CDR3 covers 12 residues. CDR1 SGHRS and CDR2 YFSETQ come from the germline V gene. V trimming: 4 bases; J trimming: 6 bases; junction bases outside the gene matches: 3. For the CDR3, the DNA is TGCGCCAGCAGCCCGACAGGGCATGGCTACACCTTC. The encoded protein is CASSPTGHGYTF.

This clonotype appeared a few times. The J gene is TRBJ2-2, the V gene TRBV7-6, with a tentative D call TRBD1 (5 bases). With 6 bases removed from V and 7 bases from J, the gap between germline ends came to 9 bases. From germline, CDR1 is SGHVS and CDR2 FNYEAQ. The length of the CDR3 is 12 residues. This chain's CDR3 is CASSSGIGELFF. In DNA, the CDR3 is TGTGCCAGCAGTTCAGGGATCGGGGAGCTGTTTTTT.

The chain joins TRBV19 to TRBJ2-7, with D possibly being TRBD1 or TRBD2 (5 bases each). In germline, CDR1 is LNHDA, CDR2 SQIVND (reference sequence). Trimming took 4 bases from V and 7 from J, leaving 17 bases between them. The CDR3 runs 14 residues. CDR3 DNA: TGTGCCAGTAGTAGACGGAGCGTGGGGGATGAGCAGTACTTC. Translation gives CASSRRSVGDEQYF. Using reference TRBV19 and TRBJ2-7 for the parts outside the CDR3, the full variable domain is DGGITQSPKYLFRKEGQNVTLSCEQNLNHDAMYWYRQDPGQGLRLIYYSQIVNDFQKGDIAEGYSVSREKKESFPLTVTSAQKNPTAFYLCASSRRSVGDEQYFGPGTRLTVT.

This clonotype turned up a few times. The chain joins TRBV12-3 or TRBV12-4 to TRBJ2-3; 12 bases agree with TRBD1. With V trimmed by 4 bases and J by 4 bases, 15 bases remained unmatched. This CDR3 is 19 amino acids long. DNA for the CDR3: TGTGCCAGCAGTTCCTCCCCGGGACAGGGGGCCGAGAGCGCAGATACGCAGTATTTT. Translating gives CASSSSPGQGAESADTQYF.

This rearrangement joins TRBV10-3 to TRBJ2-3; 11 bases are shared with TRBD2. The ends lost 0 bases at V and 7 bases at J; junction bases unmatched: 9. Germline loops: CDR1 ENHRY, CDR2 SYGVKD. The length of the CDR3 is 17 residues. CDR3 residues: CAISESKLAGAPHTQYF. The CDR3 DNA is TGTGCCATCAGTGAGTCCAAACTAGCGGGAGCCCCACATACGCAGTATTTT.

V usage is TRBV15 and J usage is TRBJ2-5; D remains ambiguous. The CDR3 loop spans 14 amino acids. Germline V gene sequence: CDR1 LNHNV, CDR2 YYDKDF (reference sequence). V was clipped by 0 bases and J by 5 bases, with 10 bases between them. CDR3 amino acids: CATSRDKVGETQYF. CDR3 bases: TGTGCCACCAGCAGAGATAAGGTCGGGGAGACCCAGTACTTC.

The chain combines TRBV7-8 with TRBJ2-3; no definite D call. The V end lost 1 base, the J end lost 0 bases, and 11 bases lay between the germline ends. This CDR3 has 16 amino acids. CDR1 and CDR2 from the germline V gene are SGHVS and FQNEAQ. In nucleotides, the CDR3 is TGTGCCAGCAGCTTAGGTCCTGGGTCTAGCACAGATACGCAGTATTTT. Protein: CASSLGPGSSTDTQYF.

CDR3 bases: TGTGCCAGCAGCTTAGCCAATTGGGGAACCGGGGAGCTGTTTTTT. Protein: CASSLANWGTGELFF. The chain joins TRBV11-2 to TRBJ2-2; D call uncertain. This CDR3 region has 15 residues. In germline, CDR1 is SGHAT, CDR2 FQNNGV. V lost 1 base to trimming and J lost 5 bases, with 11 bases between them.

This clonotype was seen more than once but under ten times. V is TRBV12-5 and J is TRBJ2-1; 8 nucleotides agree with TRBD1. The V segment lost 5 bases and the J segment 0 bases; nucleotides outside the gene matches: 15. The germline CDR1 and CDR2 sequences are LGHNT and FRNRAP. The CDR3 sequence is 19 residues long. CDR3 residues: CASGPSGQGRASSYNEQFF. The CDR3 region has the DNA TGTGCTAGTGGTCCCTCAGGACAGGGTAGGGCCAGCTCCTACAATGAGCAGTTCTTC.

This sequence joins TRBV7-3 and TRBJ2-2, with a weak D call TRBD2 (6 bases). In germline, CDR1 is SGHTA, CDR2 FQGTGA. V lost 1 base and J 0 bases, leaving 12 bases between the germline ends. CDR3 length equals 17 residues. The CDR3 sequence is CASSLMAGGPNTGELFF. CDR3 DNA: TGTGCCAGCAGCTTAATGGCCGGGGGTCCGAACACCGGGGAGCTGTTTTTT.

V and J are TRBV6-6 and TRBJ1-2, with 7 bases that match TRBD1. Trimming at V came to 7 bases and at J to 0 bases, leaving 2 bases not matched to a gene. Germline loops: CDR1 MNHNY, CDR2 SVGAGI (reference sequence). This CDR3 is 13 amino acids long. CDR3 sequence reads: CASIGTANYGYTF. CDR3 nucleotides: TGTGCCAGCATCGGGACAGCTAACTATGGCTACACCTTC.

This clonotype showed up just a few times. The chain joins TRBV19 to TRBJ2-6; no clear D gene. Germline V lookup: CDR1 LNHDA, CDR2 SQIVND (reference sequence). This CDR3 spans 15 amino acids. V gave up 5 bases and J gave up 0 bases, with 8 bases separating them. CDR3 sequence: CASSRVSSGANVLTF. CDR3 coding DNA: TGTGCCAGTAGTCGTGTGAGCTCTGGGGCCAACGTCCTGACTTTC.

The sample holds a few counts of this clonotype. The V gene is TRBV20-1, the J gene TRBJ1-2; D remains ambiguous. Germline V gene sequence: CDR1 DFQATT, CDR2 SNEGSKA (reference sequence). The ends were cut back, 0 bases at V and 2 bases at J, with 19 bases in the middle. There are 17 residues in the CDR3. The CDR3 DNA sequence: TGCAGTGCTAGAGATCCGAACGAGTGGACGGGGAACTATGGCTACACCTTC. This sequence encodes CSARDPNEWTGNYGYTF.

This clonotype was detected a few times. CDR3 sequence (DNA): TGTGCCAGCAGCTCTGGGACTTTCCAAGAGACCCAGTACTTC. Translated: CASSSGTFQETQYF. This sequence joins TRBV7-9 and TRBJ2-5; a possible D gene is TRBD2 (6 bases). Per the germline V gene, CDR1 is SEHNR and CDR2 is FQNEAQ (reference sequence). This CDR3 contains 14 residues. V was trimmed by 4 bases and J by 1 base, leaving 10 bases between them.

This clonotype was detected ten times or more. The V gene is TRBV7-2, the J gene TRBJ2-3, with unresolved D. The length of the CDR3 is 13 residues. CDR1 is SGHTA, CDR2 FQGNSA, per germline. Trimming left V 5 bases short and J 4 bases short, with 10 bases between. The CDR3 sequence: CASSPRVPDTQYF. The CDR3 bases are TGTGCCAGCAGCCCTCGAGTACCAGATACGCAGTATTTT.

In this sample, this clonotype turned up a few times. The junction departs from the called germline gene at one end, perhaps through a read error. This CDR3 is CASTLGLAGGTDTQYF. In DNA, the CDR3 is TGTGCCAGCACCTTAGGACTAGCGGGAGGCACAGATACGCAGTATTTT. The chain employs TRBV7-2 and TRBJ2-3, with 13 bases matching TRBD2. The CDR3 consists of 16 residues. Germline assignment: CDR1 SGHTA and CDR2 FQGNSA.

Points on this clonotype: One junction end disagrees with the germline gene, perhaps due to a read error. J is TRBJ2-5 and V is TRBV7-7, with 10 nucleotides matching TRBD2. The CDR3 runs to 17 residues. Germline-derived CDR1 and CDR2 are SSHAT and FNYEAQ (reference sequence). The CDR3 DNA reads as TGTGCTAGCAGCCAAGGGGCTTTAGCGGGGGGCCGGGAGACCCAGTACTTC. Translated: CASSQGALAGGRETQYF.

The chain combines TRBV4-3 with TRBJ2-2, with 10 positions matching TRBD2. V dropped 0 bases and J dropped 6; count of bases not matched to a gene: 4. This CDR3 has 16 amino acids. Germline V gene sequence: CDR1 LGHNA, CDR2 YSLEER. CDR3 sequence (DNA): TGCGCCAGCAGCCAAGACCCGAGCGGGAGGGCCGGGGAGCTGTTTTTT. It specifies CASSQDPSGRAGELFF.